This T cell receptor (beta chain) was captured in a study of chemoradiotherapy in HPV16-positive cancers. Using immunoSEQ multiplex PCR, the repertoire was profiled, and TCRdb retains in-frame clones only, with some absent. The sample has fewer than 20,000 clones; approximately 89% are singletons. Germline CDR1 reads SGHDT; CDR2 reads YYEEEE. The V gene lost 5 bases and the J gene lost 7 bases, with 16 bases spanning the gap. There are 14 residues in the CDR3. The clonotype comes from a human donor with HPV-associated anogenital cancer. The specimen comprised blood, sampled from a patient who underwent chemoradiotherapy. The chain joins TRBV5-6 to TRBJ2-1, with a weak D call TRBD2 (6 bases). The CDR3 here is CASRDGTAGNEQFF. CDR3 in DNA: TGTGCCAGCAGGGACGGGACGGCGGGGAATGAGCAGTTCTTC. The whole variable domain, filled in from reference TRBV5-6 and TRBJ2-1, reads DAGVTQSPTHLIKTRGQQVTLRCSPKSGHDTVSWYQQALGQGPQFIFQYYEEEERQRGNFPDRFSGHQFPNYSSELNVNALLLGDSALYLCASRDGTAGNEQFFGPGTRLTVL.